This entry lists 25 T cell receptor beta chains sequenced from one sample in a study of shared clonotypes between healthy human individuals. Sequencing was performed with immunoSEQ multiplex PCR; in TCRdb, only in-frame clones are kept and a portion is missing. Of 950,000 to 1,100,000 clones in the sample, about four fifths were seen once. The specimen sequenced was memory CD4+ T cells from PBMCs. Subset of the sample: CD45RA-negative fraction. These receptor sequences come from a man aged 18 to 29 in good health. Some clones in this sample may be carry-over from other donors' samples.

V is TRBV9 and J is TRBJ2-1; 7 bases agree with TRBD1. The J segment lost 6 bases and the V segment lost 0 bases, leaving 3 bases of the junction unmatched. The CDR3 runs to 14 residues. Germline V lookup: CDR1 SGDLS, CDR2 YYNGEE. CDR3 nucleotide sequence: TGTGCCAGCAGCGTAGTCGGGACAGTCAATGAGCAGTTCTTC. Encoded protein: CASSVVGTVNEQFF.

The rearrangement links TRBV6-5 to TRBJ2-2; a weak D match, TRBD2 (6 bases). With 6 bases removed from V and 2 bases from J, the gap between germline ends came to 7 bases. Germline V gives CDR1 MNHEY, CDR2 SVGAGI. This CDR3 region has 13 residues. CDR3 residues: CASSGRNTGELFF. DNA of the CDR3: TGTGCCAGCAGCGGGAGAAACACCGGGGAGCTGTTTTTT.

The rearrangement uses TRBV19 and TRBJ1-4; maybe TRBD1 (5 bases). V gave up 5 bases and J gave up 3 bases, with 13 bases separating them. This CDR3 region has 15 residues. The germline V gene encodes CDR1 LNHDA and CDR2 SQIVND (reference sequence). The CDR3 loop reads CASSPYRQPNEKLFF. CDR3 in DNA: TGTGCCAGTAGTCCTTACAGGCAGCCTAATGAAAAACTGTTTTTT.

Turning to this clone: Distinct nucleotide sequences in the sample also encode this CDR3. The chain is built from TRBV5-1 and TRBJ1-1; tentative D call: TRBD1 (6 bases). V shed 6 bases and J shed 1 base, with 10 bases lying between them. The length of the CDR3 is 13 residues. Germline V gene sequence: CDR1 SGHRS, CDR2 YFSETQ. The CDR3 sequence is CASTEQGNTEAFF. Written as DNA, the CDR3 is TGCGCCAGCACGGAACAGGGGAACACTGAAGCTTTCTTT.

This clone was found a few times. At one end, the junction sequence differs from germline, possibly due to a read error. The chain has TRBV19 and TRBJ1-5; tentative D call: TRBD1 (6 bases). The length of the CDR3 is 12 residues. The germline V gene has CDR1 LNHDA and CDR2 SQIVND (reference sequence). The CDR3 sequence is CASSIKGQGPNF. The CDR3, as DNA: TGTGCCAGTAGTATAAAGGGTCAGGGGCCCAATTTT.

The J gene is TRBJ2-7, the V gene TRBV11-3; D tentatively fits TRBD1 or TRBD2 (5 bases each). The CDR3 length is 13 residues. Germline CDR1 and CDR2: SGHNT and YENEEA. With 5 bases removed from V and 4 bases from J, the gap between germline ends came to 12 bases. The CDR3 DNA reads TGTGCCAGCAGCCCTACGAGGGGTTACGAGCAGTACTTC. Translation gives CASSPTRGYEQYF.

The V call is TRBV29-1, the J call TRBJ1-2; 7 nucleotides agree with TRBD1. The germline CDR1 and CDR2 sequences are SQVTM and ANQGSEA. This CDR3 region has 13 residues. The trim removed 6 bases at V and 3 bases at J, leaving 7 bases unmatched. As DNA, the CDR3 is TGCAGCGTACAGACAGGGAATCACTATGGCTACACCTTC. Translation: CSVQTGNHYGYTF.

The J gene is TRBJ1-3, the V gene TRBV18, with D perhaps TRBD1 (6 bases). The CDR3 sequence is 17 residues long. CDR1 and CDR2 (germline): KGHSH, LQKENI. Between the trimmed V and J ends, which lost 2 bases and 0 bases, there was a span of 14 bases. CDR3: CASSPFGQPISGNTIYF. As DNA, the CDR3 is TGTGCCAGCTCACCATTTGGACAGCCGATCTCTGGAAACACCATATATTTT.

CDR3 amino acids: CAGGHRLYKGDGYTF. The CDR3 nucleotides are TGTGCCGGAGGACACAGGTTGTATAAGGGAGATGGCTACACCTTC. The chain uses TRBV28 and TRBJ1-2; a possible D gene is TRBD1 (5 bases). V was pared by 11 bases and J by 6 bases, with 25 bases between. CDR1 is MDHEN, CDR2 SYDVKM, per germline. The CDR3 runs 15 residues.

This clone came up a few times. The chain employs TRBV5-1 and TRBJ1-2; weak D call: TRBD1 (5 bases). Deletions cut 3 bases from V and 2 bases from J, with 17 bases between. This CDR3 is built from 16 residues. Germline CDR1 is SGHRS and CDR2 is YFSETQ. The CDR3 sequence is CASSSGQGSGNYGYTF. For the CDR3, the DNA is TGCGCCAGCAGCTCCGGTCAGGGTTCCGGGAACTATGGCTACACCTTC.

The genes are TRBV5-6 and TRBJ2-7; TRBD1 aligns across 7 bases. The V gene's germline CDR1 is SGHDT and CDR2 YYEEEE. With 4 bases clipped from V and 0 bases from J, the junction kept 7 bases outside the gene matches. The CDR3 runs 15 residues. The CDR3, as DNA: TGTGCCAGCAGCCCCGACAGGGCCCTCTCCTACGAGCAGTACTTC. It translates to CASSPDRALSYEQYF.

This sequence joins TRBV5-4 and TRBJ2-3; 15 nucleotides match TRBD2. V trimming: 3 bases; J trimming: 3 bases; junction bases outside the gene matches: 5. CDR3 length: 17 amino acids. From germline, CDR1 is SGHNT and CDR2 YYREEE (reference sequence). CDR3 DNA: TGTGCCAGCAGCTGGGGACTAGCGGGAGGAACAACAGATACGCAGTATTTT. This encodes CASSWGLAGGTTDTQYF.

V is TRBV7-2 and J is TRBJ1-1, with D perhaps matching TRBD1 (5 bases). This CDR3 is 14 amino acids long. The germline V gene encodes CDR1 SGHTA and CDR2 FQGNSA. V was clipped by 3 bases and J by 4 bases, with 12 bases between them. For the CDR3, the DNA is TGTGCCAGCAGCTTTACTTTTAGGGGCACTGAAGCTTTCTTT. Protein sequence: CASSFTFRGTEAFF.

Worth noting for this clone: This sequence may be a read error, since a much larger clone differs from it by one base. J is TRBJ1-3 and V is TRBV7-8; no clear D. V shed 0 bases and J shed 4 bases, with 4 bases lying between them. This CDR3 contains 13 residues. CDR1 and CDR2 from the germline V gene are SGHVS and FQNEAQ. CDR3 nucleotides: TGTGCCAGCAGCTTAGCGGAGGGAAACACCATATATTTT. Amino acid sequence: CASSLAEGNTIYF.

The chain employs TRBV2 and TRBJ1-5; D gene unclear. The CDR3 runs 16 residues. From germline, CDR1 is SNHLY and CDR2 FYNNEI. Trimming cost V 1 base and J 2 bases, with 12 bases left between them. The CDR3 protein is CASSEVLGTGNQPQHF. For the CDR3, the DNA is TGTGCCAGCAGTGAAGTGTTGGGTACGGGCAATCAGCCCCAGCATTTT.

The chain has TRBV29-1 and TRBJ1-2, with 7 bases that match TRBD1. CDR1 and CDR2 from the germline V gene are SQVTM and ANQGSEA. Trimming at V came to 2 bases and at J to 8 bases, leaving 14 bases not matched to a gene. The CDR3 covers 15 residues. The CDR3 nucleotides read TGCAGCGTTGAACCCCTACGGGACAGTCGTCGGGGCTACACCTTC. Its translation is CSVEPLRDSRRGYTF.

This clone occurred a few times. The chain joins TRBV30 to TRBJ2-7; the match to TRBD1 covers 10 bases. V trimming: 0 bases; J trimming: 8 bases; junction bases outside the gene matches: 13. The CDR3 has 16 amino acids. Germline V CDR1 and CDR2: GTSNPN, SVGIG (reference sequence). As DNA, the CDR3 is TGTGCCTGGAGTGTAGGCACCGGGACAGGGGTACAGAAGCAGTACTTC. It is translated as CAWSVGTGTGVQKQYF.

The CDR3 DNA is TGCACCAGCAGCCGGACGGGAAGCTCTGGAAACACCATATATTTT. Amino acid sequence: CTSSRTGSSGNTIYF. The rearrangement joins TRBV1 to TRBJ1-3. TRBV1 is noted as a pseudogene. This CDR3 is built from 15 residues.

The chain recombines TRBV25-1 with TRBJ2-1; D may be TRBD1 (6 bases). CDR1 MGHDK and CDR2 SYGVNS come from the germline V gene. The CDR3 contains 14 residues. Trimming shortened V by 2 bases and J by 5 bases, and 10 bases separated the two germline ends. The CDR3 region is CASSERRTDNEQFF. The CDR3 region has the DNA TGTGCCAGCAGTGAACGCAGGACAGACAATGAGCAGTTCTTC.

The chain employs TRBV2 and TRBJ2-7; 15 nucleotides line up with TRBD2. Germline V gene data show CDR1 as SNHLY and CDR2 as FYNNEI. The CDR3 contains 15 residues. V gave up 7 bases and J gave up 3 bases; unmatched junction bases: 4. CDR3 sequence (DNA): TGTGCCAGCAAGGGACTAGCGGGAGGAGGCTACGAGCAGTACTTC. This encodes CASKGLAGGGYEQYF. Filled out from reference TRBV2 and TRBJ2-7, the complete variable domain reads EPEVTQTPSHQVTQMGQEVILRCVPISNHLYFYWYRQILGQKVEFLVSFYNNEISEKSEIFDDQFSVERPDGSNFTLKIRSTKLEDSAMYFCASKGLAGGGYEQYFGPGTRLTVT.

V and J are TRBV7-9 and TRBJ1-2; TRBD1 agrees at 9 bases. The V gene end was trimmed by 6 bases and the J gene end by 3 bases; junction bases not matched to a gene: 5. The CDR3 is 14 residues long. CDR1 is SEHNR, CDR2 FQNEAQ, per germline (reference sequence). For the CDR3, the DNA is TGTGCCAGCAGAGAATGGGACAGGGACTATGGCTACACCTTC. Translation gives CASREWDRDYGYTF.

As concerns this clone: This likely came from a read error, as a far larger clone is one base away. CDR3 DNA sequence: TGTGCCAGCAGCCTTACCGGGACAGGGCAAAACATTCAGTACTTC. Amino acids: CASSLTGTGQNIQYF. V usage is TRBV14 and J usage is TRBJ2-4; 9 nucleotides line up with TRBD1. The CDR3 contains 15 residues. With V trimmed by 4 bases and J by 5 bases, 6 bases remained unmatched. Germline V gene lookup returns CDR1 SGHDN and CDR2 FVKESK.

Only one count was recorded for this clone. The CDR3 sequence is CASSSNENTIYF. CDR3 DNA sequence: TGTGCCAGCAGCTCTAACGAAAACACCATATATTTT. The chain links TRBV7-9 to TRBJ1-3; D ambiguous. Trimming removed 4 bases from V and 6 bases from J, with 7 bases in between. The length of the CDR3 is 12 residues. Germline lookup yields CDR1 SEHNR and CDR2 FQNEAQ (reference sequence). Combining the CDR3 with reference TRBV7-9 and TRBJ1-3 gives the whole variable domain DTGVSQNPRHKITKRGQNVTFRCDPISEHNRLYWYRQTLGQGPEFLTYFQNEAQLEKSRLLSDRFSAERPKGSFSTLEIQRTEQGDSAMYLCASSSNENTIYFGEGSWLTVV.

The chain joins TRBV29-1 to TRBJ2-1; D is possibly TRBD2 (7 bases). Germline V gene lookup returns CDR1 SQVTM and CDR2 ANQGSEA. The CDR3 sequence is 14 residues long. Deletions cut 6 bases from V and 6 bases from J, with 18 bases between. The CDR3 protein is CSVGGGLLRNEQFF. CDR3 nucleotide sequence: TGCAGCGTAGGGGGGGGCCTACTTCGCAATGAGCAGTTCTTC.

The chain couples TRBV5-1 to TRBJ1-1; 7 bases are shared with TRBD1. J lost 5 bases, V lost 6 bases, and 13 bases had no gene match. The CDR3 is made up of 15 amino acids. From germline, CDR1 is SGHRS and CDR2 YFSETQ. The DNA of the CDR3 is TGCGCCAGCAAGAAGACAGGGCGCTTGGAGACTGAAGCTTTCTTT. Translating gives CASKKTGRLETEAFF.